These 13 T cell receptor beta chains share one sample of origin, sequenced in a study of metastatic and nonmetastatic thyroid tumors. TCRdb re-called clones via MiXCR from the PCR reads. This sample carries some 19,000 clones, about 20% of them seen once, and the ten largest clones take less than 35%. Thyroid surgery was preceded by no treatment in any patient. What was sequenced was blood. The source is a female donor with papillary thyroid cancer or a benign thyroid nodule (not recorded which). Some clones in this sample may be carry-over from other donors' samples.

This clone was detected ten times or more. The chain couples TRBV5-1 to TRBJ1-1, with TRBD1 matching over 7 bases. Germline lookup yields CDR1 SGHRS and CDR2 YFSETQ. The CDR3 is 16 amino acids. After removal of 4 bases from V and 4 bases from J, the junction contained 13 bases not matched to a gene. CDR3 sequence: CASSVDRVGSGTEAFF. The CDR3 DNA is TGCGCCAGCAGCGTCGACAGGGTGGGGTCTGGCACTGAAGCTTTCTTT. Based on the CDR3 plus reference TRBV5-1 and TRBJ1-1, the full variable domain is KAGVTQTPRYLIKTRGQQVTLSCSPISGHRSVSWYQQTPGQGLQFLFEYFSETQRNKGNFPGRFSGRQFSNSRSEMNVSTLELGDSALYLCASSVDRVGSGTEAFFGQGTRLTVV.

This clone has just a few counts. One end of the junction fails to match germline, which may point to a read error. This chain uses TRBV20-1 with TRBJ2-1; 7 nucleotides align to TRBD2. The CDR3 totals 14 residues. Germline values: CDR1 DFQATT, CDR2 SNEGSKA (reference sequence). In DNA, the CDR3 is TGCAGTGCTATAGTACGCCGGGAGGTCAATGATCAGTTCTTC. This encodes CSAIVRREVNDQFF.

This clone was found many times. The chain joins TRBV19 to TRBJ1-4, with TRBD1 as a possible D gene (5 bases). In germline, CDR1 is LNHDA, CDR2 SQIVND (reference sequence). The CDR3 totals 17 residues. V was cut by 10 bases and J by 0 bases, with 21 bases left in between. The CDR3 sequence is CANIGHAGWATNEKLFF. The CDR3 region has the DNA TGTGCCAATATCGGTCACGCAGGGTGGGCAACTAATGAAAAACTGTTTTTT.

This clone appeared many times. The rearrangement joins TRBV2 to TRBJ2-6; no clear D gene. Trimming pared 6 bases from V and 5 bases from J, leaving 8 bases between. The V gene's germline CDR1 is SNHLY and CDR2 FYNNEI. The CDR3 is made up of 13 amino acids. The CDR3 nucleotides read TGTGCCAGCAGACTCGACAGGGCCAACGTCCTGACTTTC. It codes for CASRLDRANVLTF.

On this clone itself: The CDR3 end shows no conserved phenylalanine or tryptophan, and so a read error is likely. The J gene is TRBJ1-1, the V gene TRBV6-2 or TRBV6-3, with D uncertain. Germline lookup yields CDR1 MNHEY and CDR2 SVGEGT. The CDR3 is made up of 15 amino acids. V was pared by 0 bases and J by 3 bases, with 11 bases between. The CDR3 DNA reads TGTGCCAGCAGTTACTCTCCGGCATGTGACACTGAAGCTTTCCTT. Translating gives CASSYSPACDTEAFL.

In this sample, this clone turned up many times. The chain has TRBV9 and TRBJ2-1; unclear D gene. Deletions cut 2 bases from V and 3 bases from J, with 6 bases between. The CDR3 is made up of 13 amino acids. Germline-derived CDR1 and CDR2 are SGDLS and YYNGEE. The CDR3: CASSVASYNEQFF. CDR3 sequence (DNA): TGTGCCAGCAGCGTCGCTAGCTACAATGAGCAGTTCTTC. The full variable domain, in which reference TRBV9 and TRBJ2-1 provide the parts outside the CDR3, is DSGVTQTPKHLITATGQRVTLRCSPRSGDLSVYWYQQSLDQGLQFLIQYYNGEERAKGNILERFSAQQFPDLHSELNLSSLELGDSALYFCASSVASYNEQFFGPGTRLTVL.

This clone is deemed medium-sized. This sequence joins TRBV28 and TRBJ2-7, with a weak D call TRBD1 (5 bases). There are 12 residues in the CDR3. Trimming took 5 bases from V and 5 from J, leaving 10 bases between them. The V gene's germline CDR1 is MDHEN and CDR2 SYDVKM. The CDR3 region has the DNA TGTGCCAGCAGTACCAGGGTTCACGAGCAGTACTTC. Residues: CASSTRVHEQYF. Full variable domain (remainder filled in from reference TRBV28 and TRBJ2-7): DVKVTQSSRYLVKRTGEKVFLECVQDMDHENMFWYRQDPGLGLRLIYFSYDVKMKEKGDIPEGYSVSREKKERFSLILESASTNQTSMYLCASSTRVHEQYFGPGTRLTVT.

Many counts were recorded for this clone. CDR3 bases: TGTGCCAGCAGTCCCCGCAGGGGGCCGGATTCACCCCTCCACTTT. Its translation: CASSPRRGPDSPLHF. This chain joins TRBV7-2 and TRBJ1-6; 8 bases line up with TRBD1. Germline CDR1 and CDR2: SGHTA and FQGNSA. V shed 6 bases, J shed 8 bases, and the junction held 9 bases outside the gene matches. This CDR3 region has 15 residues. The whole variable domain, filled in from reference TRBV7-2 and TRBJ1-6, reads GAGVSQSPSNKVTEKGKDVELRCDPISGHTALYWYRQSLGQGLEFLIYFQGNSAPDKSGLPSDRFSAERTGGSVSTLTIQRTQQEDSAVYLCASSPRRGPDSPLHFGNGTRLTVT.

This clone was seen a handful of times. The V call is TRBV12-3 or TRBV12-4, the J call TRBJ1-5; tentatively, D is TRBD1 (5 bases). CDR3 length: 14 residues. Trimming left V 4 bases short and J 2 bases short, with 9 bases between. Here the CDR3 reads CASSSGGGNQPQHF. The CDR3 region has the DNA TGTGCCAGCAGTTCCGGGGGGGGCAATCAGCCCCAGCATTTT.

This clone was observed at least ten times. This sequence joins TRBV7-2 and TRBJ1-2; no firm D call. V was shortened by 1 base and J by 8 bases, with 11 bases between the two germline ends. In germline, CDR1 is SGHTA, CDR2 FQGNSA. This CDR3 contains 13 residues. CDR3 loop: CASSLGGSSGYTF. The CDR3 nucleotides are TGTGCCAGCAGCTTAGGAGGGTCCTCGGGCTACACCTTC.

This clone was seen repeatedly, ten times or more. The chain recombines TRBV3-1 with TRBJ2-1; TRBD2 aligns across 10 bases. The germline V gene encodes CDR1 LGHDT and CDR2 YNNKEL (reference sequence). V was pared by 3 bases and J by 5 bases, with 7 bases of the junction left unmatched. This CDR3 has 16 residues. The CDR3 is CASSQAGLADDNEQFF. CDR3 nucleotide sequence: TGTGCCAGCAGCCAGGCCGGACTAGCGGACGACAATGAGCAGTTCTTC.

This clone was detected ten times or more. The V call is TRBV19, the J call TRBJ1-5; TRBD1 agrees at 10 bases. Per germline, CDR1 LNHDA and CDR2 SQIVND (reference sequence). The CDR3 consists of 17 residues. The V gene end was trimmed by 7 bases and the J gene end by 4 bases; junction bases not matched to a gene: 13. CDR3 nucleotides: TGTGCCAGTAACCATGACAGGGGGCCGTTCCCAAATCAGCCCCAGCATTTT. Its translation: CASNHDRGPFPNQPQHF.

The chain uses TRBV5-1 and TRBJ2-2; 7 bases align to TRBD1. The V gene's germline CDR1 is SGHRS and CDR2 YFSETQ. The CDR3 sequence is 14 residues long. V shed 4 bases, J shed 6 bases, and the junction held 6 bases outside the gene matches. The CDR3 region has the DNA TGCGCCAGCAGCGAGCCCGACAGGGCCGGGGAGCTGTTTTTT. Residues: CASSEPDRAGELFF. Complete variable domain (other parts from reference TRBV5-1 and TRBJ2-2): KAGVTQTPRYLIKTRGQQVTLSCSPISGHRSVSWYQQTPGQGLQFLFEYFSETQRNKGNFPGRFSGRQFSNSRSEMNVSTLELGDSALYLCASSEPDRAGELFFGEGSRLTVL.